This TCR beta chain was identified in a study of cytomegalovirus exposure and HLA in healthy donors. Study as a whole: In an early release, HLA-typed donors contributed 80 million to 95 million unique TCR sequences. Study-level points and caveats: A later analysis linked a missense DCLRE1C variant to TCR beta V- and J-gene trimming. According to the study, 150 to 200 TCR beta chains were cytomegalovirus-associated.

CDR3 length: 16 residues. With 8 bases removed from V and 2 bases from J, the gap between germline ends came to 22 bases. CDR1 is MNHEY, CDR2 SMNVEV, per germline (reference sequence). The PCR employed 60 Vbeta primers together with 13 Jbeta primers. The repertoire was sequenced with immunoSEQ multiplex PCR; TCRdb's copy has only in-frame clones and lacks some. The sample comprises about 200,000 clones, around four fifths of which are singletons, and about 1.8% rests with the top ten. Turning to this clone: Its antigen is as yet unknown.

This receptor was taken from a man aged 50 to 59 in good health and CMV-seronegative. The material sequenced was PBMCs. The chain couples TRBV27 to TRBJ2-7; D gene unclear. The CDR3 nucleotides read TGTGCCAGCGGAATACGGTTTGGGCCCCCGCCCTACGAGCAGTACTTC. This encodes CASGIRFGPPPYEQYF.